These T cell receptor beta chains were read from a single sample in a study of blood T cells in healthy people across ages. From the 5' RACE reads, TCRdb called clonotypes with MiXCR, one entry per CDR3 protein. The repertoire includes about a million distinct CDR3 sequences, roughly 50% of them detected once, and roughly 23% sits in the top ten. The sample was blood. These receptors all stem from a woman aged 60-75 years in good health. CDR3s include the opening cysteine and the closing phenylalanine or tryptophan. Rows may omit the clone size; those that give it use once, few, many or a size class.

>TRBV12-3/TRBV12-4|NA
CASTRDGGLQETQYF
>TRBV10-3|NA
CAISEGPRDSGNTIYF
>TRBV2|NA
CASKSATSGRYTQYF
>TRBV5-1|NA
CASSNGDEGGETQYF
>TRBV10-3|NA
CATQGEGETQYF
>TRBV7-8|once
CASSSAGGRETQYF
>TRBV15|NA
CATGDRQETQYF
>TRBV29-1|NA
CSGGLAGSREQFF
>TRBV6-5|NA
CASRNRDFSSTDTQYF
>TRBV5-1|NA
CASSIGTSGRPSSHEQYF
>TRBV27|few
CASSWSGWGNTEAFF
>TRBV20-1|NA
CSVPVGETQYF
>TRBV5-1|NA
CASSHGQGEYNEQFF
>TRBV7-2|NA
CASSIGGKYEQYF
>TRBV3-1|NA
CASSQENGPGELFF
>TRBV20-1|once
CSASWSGYEQYF
>TRBV12-3/TRBV12-4|NA
CASSPLIGWQYF
>TRBV7-2|few
CASSLRRSDTQYF
>TRBV12-3/TRBV12-4|NA
CAGSPLTGPYEQYF
>TRBV30|NA
CAWNQGEGYEQYF
>TRBV7-2|few
CASSARASGKAIDTQYF
>TRBV2|NA
CASREIPYEQYF
>TRBV9|NA
CASSVRGVDEQFF
>TRBV20-1|NA
CSAHPSGPVTDTQYF
>TRBV7-2|few
CASSVYFPGLANYNEQFF
>TRBV12-3/TRBV12-4|few
CASSKRVTETQYF
>TRBV4-2|NA
CASSQDIGSSSTEAFF
>TRBV5-1|NA
CASSPGLAGGPTPYEQYF
>TRBV20-1|few
CSAGASGSSNYEQYF
>TRBV4-1|few
CASSRKPTLAEGGQETQYF
>TRBV12-3/TRBV12-4|NA
CASSFGTARSKETQYF
>TRBV4-1|few
CASSQGRQYQETQYF
>TRBV7-7|NA
CASSLGASGFRETQYF
>TRBV7-8|NA
CASSPAGTGNSPLHF
>TRBV29-1|NA
CSVKTGADEKLFF
>TRBV6-2/TRBV6-3|NA
CASSTSGRIGYEQYF
>TRBV6-6|NA
CASSYRGDPGTSKNIQYF
>TRBV6-2/TRBV6-3|NA
CASRIGTGAYEQYF
>TRBV29-1|many
CSVEAQRGTGGNEQFF
>TRBV3-1|NA
CASSHLTGATEAFF
>TRBV27|NA
CASSSKSTGAWGKLFF
>TRBV3-1|NA
CASSQDRPLGGSGNTIYF
>TRBV21-1|NA
CASSRLADNINEQYF
>TRBV20-1|few
CSAQDPAGESDTQYF
>TRBV20-1|once
CSAAGGIYNEQFF
>TRBV7-2|few
CASSPRHLSSYEQYF
>TRBV18|once
CASSPGRRNTGELFF
>TRBV28|many
CASTVGNIQYF
>TRBV6-1|few
CASRGHGTYGYTF
>TRBV12-3/TRBV12-4|few
CASSLHKRGRERLEQYF
>TRBV6-2/TRBV6-3|NA
CASSYYQQYQETQYF
>TRBV28|NA
CASSPGGWINQPQHF
>TRBV7-2|few
CASSLGTWDEQYF